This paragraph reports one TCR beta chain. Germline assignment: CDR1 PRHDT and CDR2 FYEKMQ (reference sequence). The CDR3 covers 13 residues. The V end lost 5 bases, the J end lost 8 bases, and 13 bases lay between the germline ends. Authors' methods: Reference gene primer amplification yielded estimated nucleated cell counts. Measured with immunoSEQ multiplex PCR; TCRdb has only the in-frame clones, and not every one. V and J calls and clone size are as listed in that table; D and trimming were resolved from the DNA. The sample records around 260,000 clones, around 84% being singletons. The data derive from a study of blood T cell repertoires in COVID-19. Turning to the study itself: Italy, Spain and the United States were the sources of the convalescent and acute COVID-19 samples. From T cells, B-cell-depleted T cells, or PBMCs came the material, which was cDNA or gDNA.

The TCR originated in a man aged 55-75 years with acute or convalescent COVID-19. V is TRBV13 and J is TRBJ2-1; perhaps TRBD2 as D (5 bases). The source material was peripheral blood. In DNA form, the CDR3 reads TGTGCCAGCAGCCCGGTGGCTAGCTATGAGCAGTTCTTC. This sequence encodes CASSPVASYEQFF.